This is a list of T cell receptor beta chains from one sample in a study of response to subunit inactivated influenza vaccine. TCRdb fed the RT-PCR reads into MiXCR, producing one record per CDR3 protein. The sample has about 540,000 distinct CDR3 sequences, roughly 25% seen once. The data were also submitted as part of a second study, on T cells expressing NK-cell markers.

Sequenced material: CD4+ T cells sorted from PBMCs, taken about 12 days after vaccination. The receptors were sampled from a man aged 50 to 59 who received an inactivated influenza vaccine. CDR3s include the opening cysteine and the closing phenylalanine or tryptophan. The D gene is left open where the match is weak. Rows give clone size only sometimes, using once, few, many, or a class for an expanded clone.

CDR3 protein: CASSDGLAGVYEQFF
CDR3 DNA: TGTGCCAGCTCGGACGGACTAGCGGGAGTCTATGAGCAGTTCTTC
J gene: TRBJ2-1
V gene: TRBV18
D gene: TRBD2
clone size: NA

CDR3 protein: CASSTSGTSLQFF
CDR3 DNA: TGTGCCAGCAGTACCTCCGGGACTTCCCTGCAGTTCTTC
J gene: TRBJ2-1
V gene: TRBV12-3/TRBV12-4
D gene: NA
clone size: NA

CDR3 protein: CASTLRGAGANVLTF
CDR3 DNA: TGTGCCAGCACCCTGAGGGGGGCTGGGGCCAACGTCCTGACTTTC
J gene: TRBJ2-6
V gene: TRBV12-3/TRBV12-4
D gene: NA
clone size: few

CDR3 protein: CASSLLSGPNQPQHF
CDR3 DNA: TGCGCCAGCAGCTTGTTATCTGGGCCTAATCAGCCCCAGCATTTT
J gene: TRBJ1-5
V gene: TRBV5-1
D gene: NA
clone size: NA

CDR3 protein: CASSVVASDAYNEQFF
CDR3 DNA: TGTGCCAGCAGCGTAGTTGCTAGCGACGCGTACAATGAGCAGTTCTTC
J gene: TRBJ2-1
V gene: TRBV9
D gene: NA
clone size: few

CDR3 protein: CASRANQPQHF
CDR3 DNA: TGTGCCAGCAGGGCGAATCAGCCCCAGCATTTT
J gene: TRBJ1-5
V gene: TRBV6-1
D gene: NA
clone size: few

CDR3 protein: CSATKGRGANPDTQYF
CDR3 DNA: TGCAGTGCCACTAAGGGCCGGGGGGCTAACCCAGATACGCAGTATTTT
J gene: TRBJ2-3
V gene: TRBV20-1
D gene: NA
clone size: NA

CDR3 protein: CSARGLAGGPREQYF
CDR3 DNA: TGCAGTGCTCGAGGACTAGCGGGGGGCCCGAGAGAGCAGTACTTC
J gene: TRBJ2-7
V gene: TRBV20-1
D gene: TRBD2
clone size: NA

CDR3 protein: CASSGQGEQYF
CDR3 DNA: TGCGCCAGCAGTGGACAGGGGGAGCAGTACTTC
J gene: TRBJ2-7
V gene: TRBV10-2
D gene: TRBD1
clone size: NA

CDR3 protein: CASSPRLAGVLNTGELFF
CDR3 DNA: TGTGCCAGCAGCCCCCGACTAGCGGGTGTCCTGAACACCGGGGAGCTGTTTTTT
J gene: TRBJ2-2
V gene: TRBV11-1
D gene: TRBD2
clone size: few

CDR3 protein: CASRGGARNEQFF
CDR3 DNA: TGTGCCAGTCGTGGGGGGGCGCGGAATGAGCAGTTCTTC
J gene: TRBJ2-1
V gene: TRBV6-1
D gene: NA
clone size: few

CDR3 protein: CASSQFSLGPIYGYTF
CDR3 DNA: TGTGCCAGCAGCCAATTCTCCTTGGGACCGATTTATGGCTACACCTTC
J gene: TRBJ1-2
V gene: TRBV3-1
D gene: NA
clone size: few

CDR3 protein: CASSPSGANTEAFF
CDR3 DNA: TGTGCCAGCTCACCTTCCGGGGCGAACACTGAAGCTTTCTTT
J gene: TRBJ1-1
V gene: TRBV18
D gene: NA
clone size: many

CDR3 protein: CAWNGYGGGYQETQYF
CDR3 DNA: TGTGCCTGGAATGGATACGGGGGGGGGTACCAAGAGACCCAGTACTTC
J gene: TRBJ2-5
V gene: TRBV30
D gene: TRBD2
clone size: NA

CDR3 protein: CASSQFRGTDYTF
CDR3 DNA: TGTGCCAGCAGCCAATTTAGGGGGACTGACTACACCTTC
J gene: TRBJ1-2
V gene: TRBV4-2
D gene: NA
clone size: NA